The 8 T cell receptor beta chains below all came from one sample that was sequenced in a study of regulatory T cells in long-lasting Graves disease. Noted time point: persistent/refractory GD, antithyroid drugs over 5 years with positive TRAb. Isolated PBMC RNA provided the starting material for the TCR library. Both iRepertoire HTBI primers and Arm-PCR of CDR3 regions were used to build the TCR beta libraries. From the multiplex PCR reads, TCRdb called clonotypes with MiXCR, one entry per CDR3 protein. The sample yields approximately 690,000 distinct CDR3 sequences, around 30% seen once. This specimen consisted of peripheral blood mononuclear cells (PBMCs), obtained when the disease was refractory, from a patient treated with antithyroid drugs. These receptors originate from a female donor with Graves disease.

Only a few counts were recorded for this clonotype. J is TRBJ1-2 and V is TRBV27; 9 bases are a match to TRBD1. Germline loops: CDR1 MNHEY, CDR2 SMNVEV (reference sequence). After removal of 5 bases from V and 8 bases from J, the junction contained 6 bases not matched to a gene. This CDR3 has 13 amino acids. CDR3 nucleotides: TGTGCCAGCAGTAAACAGGGGGCGGGAGGCTACACCTTC. Its translation: CASSKQGAGGYTF.

The chain is built from TRBV5-6 and TRBJ2-1; TRBD2 aligns across 12 bases. Germline V lookup: CDR1 SGHDT, CDR2 YYEEEE. The CDR3 spans 14 residues. V trimming: 7 bases; J trimming: 6 bases; junction bases outside the gene matches: 5. CDR3 sequence (DNA): TGTGCCAGCTCGCTAGCGGGAGGGTTCAATGAGCAGTTCTTC. This codes for CASSLAGGFNEQFF.

The chain is built from TRBV7-9 and TRBJ2-2; possibly TRBD1 for D (5 bases). CDR3 length: 14 residues. Germline lookup yields CDR1 SEHNR and CDR2 FQNEAQ (reference sequence). V was clipped by 3 bases and J by 1 base, with 6 bases between them. For the CDR3, the DNA is TGTGCCAGCAGCTTCGACAGGAACACCGGGGAGCTGTTTTTT. Its protein is CASSFDRNTGELFF.

This clonotype has more than one count but fewer than ten. This chain links TRBV2 with TRBJ2-5; 10 bases line up with TRBD1. V lost 6 bases and J lost 9; bases outside the gene matches: 7. The length of the CDR3 is 13 residues. Germline-derived CDR1 and CDR2 are SNHLY and FYNNEI. This CDR3 reads CASSTGTGASQYF. The CDR3, as DNA: TGTGCCAGCAGCACCGGGACAGGGGCGTCCCAGTACTTC.

The chain has TRBV12-3 or TRBV12-4 and TRBJ1-2; D is unresolved. V lost 5 bases and J lost 8, with 15 bases in between. The CDR3 length is 13 residues. The CDR3 is CASSTLGLEGYTF. The CDR3 DNA follows: TGTGCCAGCAGTACTTTGGGTCTGGAGGGCTACACCTTC.

J is TRBJ1-1 and V is TRBV6-2 or TRBV6-3; 7 nucleotides line up with TRBD1. From germline, CDR1 is MNHEY and CDR2 SVGEGT. V lost 5 bases and J lost 10; bases outside the gene matches: 7. This CDR3 is built from 12 residues. CDR3 in DNA: TGTGCCAGCAGTCAAATACAGGGGCCAGCTTTCTTT. This sequence encodes CASSQIQGPAFF.

This chain uses TRBV7-2 with TRBJ1-1, with TRBD1 matching over 7 bases. Germline lookup yields CDR1 SGHTA and CDR2 FQGNSA. The CDR3 loop spans 14 amino acids. Trimming removed 5 bases from V and 4 bases from J; junction bases left unmatched: 7. CDR3 residues: CASSPRGVITEAFF. The CDR3 DNA sequence: TGTGCCAGCAGCCCCAGGGGGGTTATCACTGAAGCTTTCTTT.

A few counts support this clonotype. The V and J genes are TRBV20-1 and TRBJ2-7; a weak D match, TRBD1 (6 bases). The length of the CDR3 is 14 residues. CDR1 and CDR2 from the germline V gene are DFQATT and SNEGSKA (reference sequence). Deletions cut 3 bases from V and 0 bases from J, with 12 bases between. This CDR3 reads CSARARDTSYEQYF. CDR3 bases: TGCAGTGCTAGGGCACGGGACACCTCCTACGAGCAGTACTTC.